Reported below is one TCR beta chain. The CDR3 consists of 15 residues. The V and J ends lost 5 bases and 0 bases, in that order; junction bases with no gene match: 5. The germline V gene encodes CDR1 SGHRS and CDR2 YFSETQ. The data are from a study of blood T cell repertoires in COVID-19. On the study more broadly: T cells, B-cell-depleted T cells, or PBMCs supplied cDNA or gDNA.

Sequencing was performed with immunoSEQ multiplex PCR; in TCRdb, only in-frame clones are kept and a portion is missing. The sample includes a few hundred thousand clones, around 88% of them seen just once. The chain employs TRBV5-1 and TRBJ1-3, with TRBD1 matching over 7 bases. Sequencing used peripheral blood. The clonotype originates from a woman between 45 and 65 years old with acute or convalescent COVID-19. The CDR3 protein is CASRGTAISGNTIYF. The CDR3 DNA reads TGCGCCAGCAGAGGGACAGCAATCTCTGGAAACACCATATATTTT.